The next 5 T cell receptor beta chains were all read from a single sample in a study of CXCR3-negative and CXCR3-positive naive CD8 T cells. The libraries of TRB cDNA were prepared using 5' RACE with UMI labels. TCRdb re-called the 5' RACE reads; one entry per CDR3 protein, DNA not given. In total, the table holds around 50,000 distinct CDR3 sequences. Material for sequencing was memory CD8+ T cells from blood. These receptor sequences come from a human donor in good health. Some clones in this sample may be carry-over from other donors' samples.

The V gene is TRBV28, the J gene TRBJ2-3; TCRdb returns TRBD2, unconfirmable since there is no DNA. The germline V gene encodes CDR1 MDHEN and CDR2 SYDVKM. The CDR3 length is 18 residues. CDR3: CASSSSWGGRAEADTQYF.

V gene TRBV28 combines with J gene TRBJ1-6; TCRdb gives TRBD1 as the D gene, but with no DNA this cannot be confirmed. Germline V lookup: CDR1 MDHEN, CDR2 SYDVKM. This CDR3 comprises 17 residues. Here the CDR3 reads CASTPSSEPNYNSPLHF. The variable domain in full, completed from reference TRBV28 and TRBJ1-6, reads DVKVTQSSRYLVKRTGEKVFLECVQDMDHENMFWYRQDPGLGLRLIYFSYDVKMKEKGDIPEGYSVSREKKERFSLILESASTNQTSMYLCASTPSSEPNYNSPLHFGNGTRLTVT.

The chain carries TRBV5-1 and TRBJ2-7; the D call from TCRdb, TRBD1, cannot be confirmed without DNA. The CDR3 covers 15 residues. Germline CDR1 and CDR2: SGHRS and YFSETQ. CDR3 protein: CASSLETGGPHEQYF.

Here the CDR3 reads CASSPSAGRQRETQYF. The V gene is TRBV5-4, the J gene TRBJ2-5; TCRdb gives TRBD1 as the D gene, but with no DNA this cannot be confirmed. Germline V gene sequence: CDR1 SGHNT, CDR2 YYREEE (reference sequence). The CDR3 length is 16 residues.

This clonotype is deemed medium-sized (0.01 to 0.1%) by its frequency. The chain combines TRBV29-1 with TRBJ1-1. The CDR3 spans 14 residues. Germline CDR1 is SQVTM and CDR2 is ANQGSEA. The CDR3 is CSVQIRTDLPEAFF.